This TCR beta chain came from a study of cytomegalovirus exposure and HLA in healthy donors. V lost 1 base and J 7 bases, leaving 5 bases between the germline ends. The germline V gene has CDR1 SGHDN and CDR2 FVKESK. The CDR3 spans 13 residues. PCR was performed using 60 Vbeta and 13 Jbeta primers. Measured with immunoSEQ multiplex PCR; TCRdb has only the in-frame clones, and not every one. The sample contains approximately 160,000 clones, almost 85% of which appear only once. J is TRBJ1-6 and V is TRBV14; D unclear. Sequenced sample: PBMCs. The sequence was collected from a girl aged 10 to 17 in good health and CMV-seropositive. The CDR3 sequence: CASSQVTNSPLHF. The CDR3 DNA reads TGTGCCAGCAGCCAAGTTACAAATTCACCCCTCCACTTT.